These T cell receptor beta chains were read from a single sample in a study of blood T cell repertoires in COVID-19. Sequencing used immunoSEQ multiplex PCR; TCRdb keeps in-frame clones, though not all of them. The profile shows 200,000 to 250,000 clones, 70% to 90% of them singletons. Input material: peripheral blood. These receptor sequences come from a man aged 30-40 years with COVID-19, enrolled during active disease. CDR3s include the opening cysteine and the closing phenylalanine or tryptophan. Some rows have no size entry. The others give once, few or many, or a class for an expanded clone.

V | size | CDR3
TRBV10-3 | - | CAISDATSGRENEQFF
TRBV28 | - | CASSSPGQGNEKLFF
TRBV7-9 | few | CASSLAAGGSYEQYF
TRBV12-5 | - | CASAPRGDEQFF
TRBV5-1 | - | CASSLGDRNYGYTF
TRBV20-1 | - | CSARRSNEQYF
TRBV10-3 | - | CAIDREGGYGYTF
TRBV7-2 | once | CASSPRTSVHEQYF
TRBV27 | - | CASSSKNPGTGFPYISGANVLTF
TRBV28 | - | CASSRDVPGELFF
TRBV24-1 | - | CATSDSTGGNQPQHF
TRBV9 | once | CASSSYSGTGTYYGYTF
TRBV27 | - | CASSLQQGLNTEAFF
TRBV4-3 | - | CASSQDRGNQPQHF
TRBV28 | - | CASSLGVRNTEAFF
TRBV3-1/TRBV3-2 | - | CASSQRGTGGFGYTF
TRBV11-2 | - | CASSWTVNEKLFF
TRBV15 | - | CATSSRSGTGGANVLTF
TRBV30 | - | CAWSSGIFTAAGTDTQYF
TRBV21-1 | - | CASSIITLQGAIHQPQHF
TRBV19 | - | CASSTGSRTYEQYF
TRBV18 | - | CASSPPLAGGSGYTF
TRBV5-5 | once | CASSLGSGGVLFF
TRBV21-1 | - | CASRGGGDPTSLSYNEQFF
TRBV7-3 | few | CASSLMDRGDYTF
TRBV24-1 | few | CATSERDRGRDEQFF
TRBV5-1 | - | CASSLGPGGPDEQFF
TRBV21-1 | - | CASSKARQGNTEAFF
TRBV5-1 | - | CASSFTPGLASYNEQFF
TRBV5-1 | - | CASSKGQGISTDTQYF
TRBV28 | - | CASRKTGGGNYGYTF
TRBV7-9 | - | CASSSNEYYGYTF
TRBV2 | - | CARKKGAGASPLHF
TRBV4-3 | - | CASSQESSGNEQFF
TRBV5-4 | few | CASSRDSLSGTEAFF
TRBV11-1 | - | CASSFEGNGEQFF
TRBV5-8 | - | CASSLATPGTGSNQPQHF
TRBV7-8 | - | CASSGRTGRTEAFF
TRBV10-3 | - | CAMGGLAAGNEQFF
TRBV18 | - | CASSLEGQGLYGYTF
TRBV10-3 | - | CAISESFGQALFNYGYTF
TRBV19 | - | CASSMRTGDYGYTF
TRBV6-4 | - | CASSDWGAGASTDTQYF
TRBV21-1 | - | CASSDQMDRKNYGYTF
TRBV5-1 | once | CASSRDIRNTEAFF
TRBV5-1 | - | CASSLELATYNEQFF
TRBV7-6 | - | CASSLADRGDSPLHF
TRBV6-5 | - | CATGQGKQYF
TRBV7-2 | - | CASSRSVDQPQHF
TRBV5-1 | - | CASTYQASSYNEQFF
TRBV28 | - | CASSPYPGGENWYGYTF
TRBV18 | - | CASSPGQGPNYGYTF
TRBV27 | - | CASSPRDRSGYEQYF
TRBV10-3 | once | CAISESEGEGTQYF
TRBV7-8 | - | CASSLTGQGYYGYTF
TRBV6-5 | - | CASSPWGSEAFF
TRBV2 | once | CASSERWGENTEAFF
TRBV19 | - | CASSRRDRGTRQPQHF
TRBV28 | once | CASSLKGAPYEQYF
TRBV7-9 | once | CASSLALAGGKYNEQFF